This T cell receptor (beta chain) stems from a study of blood T cell repertoires in COVID-19. Study-level information: Sites across the United States, Italy and Spain contributed samples from acute and convalescent COVID-19. Sources were T cells, B-cell-depleted T cells, or PBMCs; the material itself was cDNA or gDNA.

The CDR3 has 15 amino acids. Germline V gene sequence: CDR1 SGHTS, CDR2 YDEGEE. V was clipped by 1 base and J by 4 bases; unmatched bases: 5. How the authors handled the data: Amplification from reference gene primers served as the basis for estimated nucleated cell counts. Sequencing was performed with immunoSEQ multiplex PCR; in TCRdb, only in-frame clones are kept and a portion is missing. Clonal size and the V and J genes are those of that table, whereas D and trimming came from the DNA. The sample has some 270,000 clones, approximately 89% seen once. The receptor's source is a woman aged 55-75 years who had recovered from COVID-19. Sample: peripheral blood. The gene calls are TRBV5-8 and TRBJ1-3; TRBD1 matches at 7 bases. CDR3 nucleotides: TGTGCCAGCAGCTTGAGGGGGCTGAACGGAAACACCATATATTTT. Translating gives CASSLRGLNGNTIYF.